This note documents a single TCR beta chain sequence. This specimen comes from a study of blood T cell repertoires in COVID-19. Some clones are missing from TCRdb's copy, which holds only in-frame ones; the method was immunoSEQ multiplex PCR. The sample carries around 130,000 clones, about 86% recorded once. Input material: PBMCs or T cells enriched from blood (not recorded which). The sequence was obtained from a man in his forties with acute COVID-19.

The CDR3 is CASRGGLLDYEQYF. In DNA, the CDR3 is TGTGCCAGCAGGGGGGGACTTCTTGACTACGAGCAGTACTTC. The chain carries TRBV2 and TRBJ2-7; TRBD2 might be the D (6 bases). CDR1 and CDR2 (germline): SNHLY, FYNNEI. CDR3 size: 14 residues. V lost 6 bases and J lost 3, with 15 bases in between.